This TCR beta chain was sequenced during a study of T-cell memory formation after mild COVID-19 (dated by TCRdb to about 2021). General notes on the study: TCR sequence clusters from the two donors were found to be largely donor specific. T-cell clones expanding and contracting after mild COVID-19 in a couple of donors were tracked by longitudinal TCRalpha and TCRbeta repertoire sequencing. Two young, previously healthy adult volunteers made up the cohort, one male and one female. What the research found in general, with its limitations: Contracting CD4+ clones turned up mainly in the CM and EM memory subsets, whereas EMRA was where CD8+ clones were enriched. Whether the second-wave clones peaking on day 37 were SARS-CoV-2 specific was not confirmed. The study included only a couple of mild cases, and larger cohorts that include severe cases with pre-infection samples were judged to be necessary. From day 15 to 85, contracting clones showed balanced CD4/CD8 phenotypes, whereas a second wave of clones that expanded from day 15 to 37 leaned towards CD4+. Some responding clones were detected in pre-infection memory, which suggested that pre-existing cross-reactive memory T cells had joined the SARS-CoV-2 response.

Data came from an Illumina NovaSeq 6000. Using 5'RACE with constant-segment primers, TCRalpha and TCRbeta cDNA libraries were constructed, with sample barcodes and unique molecular identifiers added in the process. Trizol reagent was used to extract RNA from every sample. The libraries were amplified in two PCR steps, and the second step added a second sample barcode and Illumina TruSeq adapters. Sequencing of the libraries was done on an Illumina NovaSeq, producing 2 x 150 bp paired-end reads. The source study handled its data this way. With migec v1.2.7, reads were demultiplexed and then collapsed into UMI-guided consensus sequences. Using mixcr v2.1.11, the UMI consensuses were aligned to TRA and TRB V and J templates and assembled into clonotypes. A clonotype was counted as expanded or contracted only when both edgeR and NoisET called the clonotype significant, with the noise models trained on biological replicates. edgeR calls used a false discovery rate-adjusted p below 0.01 and a log2 fold-change threshold of 1. PCA with hierarchical clustering of max-normalized trajectories of the 1000 most abundant clonotypes was used as exploratory dynamics analysis. The CD4 or CD8 phenotype of responding clones was assigned using the separately sequenced CD4+ and CD8+ repertoires. The public sequencing data were trimmed at Q25 with fastp and processed into clonotypes with MiXCR by TCRdb, which kept only in-frame beta chains. Duplicate CDR3 protein sequences are folded into a single record with the most common DNA and genes. The V and J calls were not made by the authors but by TCRdb's processing. The sample includes about 130,000 distinct CDR3 sequences, with more than 15% observed a single time. Around 14% of the sample lies in the top ten.

Ficoll-Paque density gradient centrifugation was the method used to isolate PBMCs. Spanning cysteine to phenylalanine, the CDR3 consists of 15 amino acids. The DNA shown is the 45-base CDR3, in frame from base 1. V gives up 6 bases and J gives up 5 bases, and the segment between their germline ends measures 19 bases. As regards this clonotype: Its cognate antigen has yet to be identified. No base-level quality is on record; no much larger clone is a single base apart.

This receptor was obtained from an adult woman who had mild COVID-19 (a few samples of this study predate the infection). The sample titles of this study are shuffled in the database, so cell type and time point are left out; the donor was told from shared clones. Sequenced input: PBMCs or a T cell subset sorted from them (not recorded which). The chain uses TRBV12-3 or TRBV12-4 and TRBJ1-1; the D gene is perhaps TRBD1, on 5 matching bases. The sequenced DNA: TGTGCCAGCAGCCGATGGGGGTCAAAGGGGACTGAAGCTTTCTTT. Translated, this gives CASSRWGSKGTEAFF.